The rows below give T cell receptor beta chains drawn from one sample of a study of radiation and T cells in renal cell carcinoma. Sequencing used immunoSEQ multiplex PCR; TCRdb keeps in-frame clones, though not all of them. The data hold about 170,000 clones, with less than 90% observed a single time. The material sequenced was blood, taken from a patient whose treatment included radiotherapy and nephrectomy. Source of these receptors: a woman in her forties or fifties with renal cell carcinoma. Both conserved end residues are part of each CDR3. D genes are given only for firm matches. Expanded clones are given a class, and other clones once, few, many or no size at all.

j_call v_call clone_size d_call cdr3_nt cdr3_aa
TRBJ1-1 TRBV5-1 . TRBD1 TGCGCCAGCAGCTTGGCGGGGGACAGCCTTTACACTGAAGCTTTCTTT CASSLAGDSLYTEAFF
TRBJ1-5 TRBV6-6 . . TGTGCCAGCAGTCCCCATGAGGGGGTGGGAAGGACCCAGCATTTT CASSPHEGVGRTQHF
TRBJ2-7 TRBV7-6 . TRBD1 TGTGCCAGCAGCTTAGGGACAGGCTCCTACGAGCAGTACTTC CASSLGTGSYEQYF
TRBJ2-7 TRBV21-1 . . TGTGCCAGCTCCCATTGGACATGGAGCTCCTACGAGCAGTACTTC CASSHWTWSSYEQYF
TRBJ1-3 TRBV5-5 . TRBD1 TGTGCCAGCAGCTCCCATGGGACAGGGATTGGAAACACCATATATTTT CASSSHGTGIGNTIYF
TRBJ2-5 TRBV10-1 . TRBD1 TGCGCCGGAGGCCGGGACAGGGATCAAGAGACCCAGTACTTC CAGGRDRDQETQYF
TRBJ2-1 TRBV29-1 . . TGCAGCGTTGAAACCCTAATTGAGCAGTTCTTC CSVETLIEQFF
TRBJ1-5 TRBV29-1 . . TGCAGCGTATTGGACGGAGGGGGCAATCAGCCCCAGCATTTT CSVLDGGGNQPQHF
TRBJ2-3 TRBV10-3 once TRBD2 TGTGCCATCAGTGAGTCCTTTGCGGGAGGCACAGATACGCAGTATTTT CAISESFAGGTDTQYF
TRBJ1-2 TRBV11-2 . TRBD1 TGTGCCAGCAGCTTAGGGACAGGGAGGGATGGCTACACCTTC CASSLGTGRDGYTF
TRBJ1-3 TRBV7-9 . TRBD1 TGTGCCAGCAGCTTACTCAATCAGGGGGAAAACACCATATATTTT CASSLLNQGENTIYF
TRBJ1-2 TRBV10-1 . . TGCGCCAGCAGTGATGACAGAACTATTGGCTACACCTTC CASSDDRTIGYTF
TRBJ2-1 TRBV6-1 once . TGTGCCAGCAGTGAGGGCAGGGGCACCTACAATGAGCAGTTCTTC CASSEGRGTYNEQFF
TRBJ2-3 TRBV5-1 . . TGCGCCAGCAGCTTGGCCGATCGGGGCACAGATACGCAGTATTTT CASSLADRGTDTQYF
TRBJ1-1 TRBV5-1 . . TGCGCCAGCAGCAGGGGTGTGACTGAAGCTTTCTTT CASSRGVTEAFF
TRBJ1-6 TRBV5-5 . . TGTGCCAGCAGCTTCAGGGATGAATCCCTCCACTTT CASSFRDESLHF
TRBJ1-1 TRBV29-1 . TRBD1 TGCAGCGCCTCGGTGGAGGGGGCAGCTGAAGCTTTCTTT CSASVEGAAEAFF
TRBJ1-2 TRBV30 . . TGTGCCTGGAGTGTAATGAGTGGGGGCTACACCTTC CAWSVMSGGYTF
TRBJ1-3 TRBV7-9 . . TGTGCCAGCAGCTTATTCGACACAACGACTGGAGACACCATATATTTT CASSLFDTTTGDTIYF
TRBJ2-5 TRBV27 . . TGTGCCAGCAGTTTGGGTCATCTACAAGAGACCCAGTACTTC CASSLGHLQETQYF
TRBJ2-2 TRBV5-4 . . TGTGCCAGCAGCTTGGGACAGTCGGCCGGGGAGCTGTTTTTT CASSLGQSAGELFF
TRBJ1-1 TRBV9 few . TGTGCCAGCAGCGCGGGAGGGGGATCGGCCTTT CASSAGGGSAF
TRBJ2-5 TRBV2 once TRBD2 TGTGCCAGCAGTCGACTAGCGGGGGGGTCGGAGACCCAGTACTTC CASSRLAGGSETQYF
TRBJ1-2 TRBV6-5 . . TGTGCCAGCAGTTACACACGGACAGCTACTGGCTACACCTTC CASSYTRTATGYTF
TRBJ1-5 TRBV18 . . TGTGCCAGCTCACCACCGCTCCAGGATAGCAATCAGCCCCAGCATTTT CASSPPLQDSNQPQHF
TRBJ1-3 TRBV6-5 . . TGTGCCAGCAGTTGGGGCGGGGGGGTCAGTGGAAACACCATATATTTT CASSWGGGVSGNTIYF
TRBJ1-6 TRBV6-4 . TRBD1 TGTGCCAGTCCGGGACAGGGTAGGATATCCCTCCACTTT CASPGQGRISLHF
TRBJ1-1 TRBV5-1 few . TGCGCCAGCAGCTTGGAAGTGGCGAAGAACACTGAAGCTTTCTTT CASSLEVAKNTEAFF
TRBJ2-7 TRBV11-2 . . TGTGCCAGCAGCTCTCAGGAGAGCTCCTACGAGCAGTACTTC CASSSQESSYEQYF